There are a few counts of the clone carrying this T cell receptor (beta chain). In germline, CDR1 is MGHRA, CDR2 YSYEKL. The CDR3 contains 14 residues. Deletions cut 3 bases from V and 8 bases from J, with 13 bases between. CDR3 regions were amplified by Arm-PCR using iRepertoire HTBI primers to build TCR beta libraries. TCRdb re-derived calls from the multiplex PCR reads in MiXCR, one entry per CDR3 protein. Found here are a few hundred thousand distinct CDR3 sequences, roughly 23% of them singletons; the top ten hold roughly an eighth. The data belong to a study of regulatory T cells in long-lasting Graves disease. About the research overall: Patients with persistent Graves' disease had over 5 years of antithyroid drugs and persistent TSH receptor antibodies.

Stated time point: persistent/refractory GD, antithyroid drugs over 5 years with positive TRAb. PBMC RNA served as the TCR library source. The clonotype comes from a female donor with Graves disease. The chain carries TRBV4-1 and TRBJ2-2; D is tentatively TRBD1 or TRBD2 (5 bases each). The starting material was peripheral blood mononuclear cells (PBMCs), obtained when the disease was refractory, from a patient treated with antithyroid drugs. The CDR3 is CASSHPGREGELFF. CDR3 coding DNA: TGCGCCAGCAGCCATCCGGGACGAGAGGGGGAGCTGTTTTTT.